The following is a T cell receptor beta chain sequence with its context. The antigen remains unidentified. RNA was isolated and reverse transcribed to cDNA, the sequencing template. TCRdb keeps only in-frame clones here, not all; method: immunoSEQ multiplex PCR. The sample has 150,000 or so clones; roughly 50% are singletons. The record originates from a study of CD8+ T cells in alopecia areata. Study-wide context: Tofacitinib administration to treated patients was oral, at 5 to 10 mg twice daily.

Study observations and caveats: In lesional scalp, particularly from alopecia totalis/universalis, clonality was higher than in normal scalp. Possibly as an HLA-related effect, TCR sharing across patients appeared less clear than in mice.

Trimming removed 0 bases from V and 13 bases from J, with 16 bases in between. Germline V lookup: CDR1 LNHNV, CDR2 YYDKDF (reference sequence). This CDR3 is built from 14 residues. Alopecia areata patients provided lesional scalp punch biopsies and peripheral blood, both collected for the study. The sequencing input was CD4+ T cells sorted from blood. This TCR derives from a human donor with alopecia areata. The chain couples TRBV15 to TRBJ2-1, with no clear D. The CDR3 coding sequence is TGTGCCACCAGCAGAGATGCGAGGTCTCACGAACAGTTCTTC. Encoded protein: CATSRDARSHEQFF.